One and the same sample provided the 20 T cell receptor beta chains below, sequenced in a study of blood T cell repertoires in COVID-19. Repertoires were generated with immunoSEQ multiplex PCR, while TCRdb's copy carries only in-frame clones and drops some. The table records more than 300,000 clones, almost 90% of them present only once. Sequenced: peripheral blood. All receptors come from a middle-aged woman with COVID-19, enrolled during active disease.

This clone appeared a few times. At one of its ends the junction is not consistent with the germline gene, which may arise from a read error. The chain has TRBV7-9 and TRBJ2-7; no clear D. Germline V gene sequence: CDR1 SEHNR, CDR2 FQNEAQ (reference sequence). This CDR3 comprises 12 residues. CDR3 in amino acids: CASSYSSSEQYF. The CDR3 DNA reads TGTGCCAGCAGCTACTCATCCTCCGAGCAGTACTTC.

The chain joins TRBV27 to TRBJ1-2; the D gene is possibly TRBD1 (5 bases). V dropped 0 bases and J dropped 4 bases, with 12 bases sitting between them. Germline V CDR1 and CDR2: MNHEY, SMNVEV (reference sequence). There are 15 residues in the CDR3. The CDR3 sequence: CASSLSRQGGYGYTF. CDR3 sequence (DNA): TGTGCCAGCAGTTTATCCCGGCAGGGAGGCTATGGCTACACCTTC.

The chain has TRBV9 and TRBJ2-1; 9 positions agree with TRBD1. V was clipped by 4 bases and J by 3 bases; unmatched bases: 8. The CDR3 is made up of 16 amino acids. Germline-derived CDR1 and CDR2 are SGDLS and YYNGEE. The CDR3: CASSQGVGQGYNEQFF. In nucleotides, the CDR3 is TGTGCCAGCAGCCAAGGAGTGGGACAGGGCTACAATGAGCAGTTCTTC.

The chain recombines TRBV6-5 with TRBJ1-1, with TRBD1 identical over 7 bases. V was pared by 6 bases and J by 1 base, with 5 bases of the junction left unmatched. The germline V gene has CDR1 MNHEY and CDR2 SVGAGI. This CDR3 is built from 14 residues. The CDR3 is CASSYGTENTEAFF. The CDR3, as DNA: TGTGCCAGCAGCTATGGGACAGAGAACACTGAAGCTTTCTTT.

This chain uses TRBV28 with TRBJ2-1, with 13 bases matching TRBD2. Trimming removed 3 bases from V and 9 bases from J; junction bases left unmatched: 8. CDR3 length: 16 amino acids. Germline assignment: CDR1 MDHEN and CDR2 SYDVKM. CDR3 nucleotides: TGTGCCAGCAGTTTCCTCACTAGCGGGAGGGCCAGTGAGCAGTTCTTC. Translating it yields CASSFLTSGRASEQFF. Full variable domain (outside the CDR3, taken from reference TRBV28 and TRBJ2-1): DVKVTQSSRYLVKRTGEKVFLECVQDMDHENMFWYRQDPGLGLRLIYFSYDVKMKEKGDIPEGYSVSREKKERFSLILESASTNQTSMYLCASSFLTSGRASEQFFGPGTRLTVL.

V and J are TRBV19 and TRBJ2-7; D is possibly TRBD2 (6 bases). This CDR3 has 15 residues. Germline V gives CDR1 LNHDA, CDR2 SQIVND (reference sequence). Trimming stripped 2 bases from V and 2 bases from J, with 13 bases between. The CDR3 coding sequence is TGTGCCAGTAGTATAAGGGGACTGGGTGCCTACGAGCAGTACTTC. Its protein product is CASSIRGLGAYEQYF.

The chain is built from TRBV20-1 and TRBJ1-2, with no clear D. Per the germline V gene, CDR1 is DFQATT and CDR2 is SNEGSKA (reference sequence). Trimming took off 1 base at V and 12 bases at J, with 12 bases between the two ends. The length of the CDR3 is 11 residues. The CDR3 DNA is TGCAGTGCTAGAGCCCGACCGAGGCACACCTTC. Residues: CSARARPRHTF.

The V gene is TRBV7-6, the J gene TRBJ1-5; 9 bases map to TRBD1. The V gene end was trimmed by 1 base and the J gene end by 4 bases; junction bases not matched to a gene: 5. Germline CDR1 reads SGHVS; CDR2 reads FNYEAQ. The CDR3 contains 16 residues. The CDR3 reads CASSLGRDRVNQPQHF. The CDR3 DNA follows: TGTGCCAGCAGCTTAGGGAGGGACAGGGTTAATCAGCCCCAGCATTTT.

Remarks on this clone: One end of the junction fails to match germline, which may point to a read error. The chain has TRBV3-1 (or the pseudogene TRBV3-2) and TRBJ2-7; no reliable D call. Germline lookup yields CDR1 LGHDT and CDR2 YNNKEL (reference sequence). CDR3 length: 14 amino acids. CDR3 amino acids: CASSRLTVTYGQYF. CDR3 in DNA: TGTGCCAGCAGCCGCCTAACAGTCACCTACGGGCAGTACTTC.

The CDR3 bases are TGCGCCAGCAGTCTAGGGGCTGGGGACACTGAAGCTTTCTTT. Translated: CASSLGAGDTEAFF. The V call is TRBV4-3, the J call TRBJ1-1; D is possibly TRBD1 (5 bases). In germline, CDR1 is LGHNA, CDR2 YSLEER. The CDR3 runs to 14 residues. The V and J ends lost 6 bases and 3 bases respectively, with 14 bases between them.

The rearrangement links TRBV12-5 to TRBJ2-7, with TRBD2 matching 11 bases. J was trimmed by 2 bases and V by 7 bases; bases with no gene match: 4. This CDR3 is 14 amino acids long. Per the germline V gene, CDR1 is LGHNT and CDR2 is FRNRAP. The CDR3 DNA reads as TGTGCTAGTGCCACGGGACTAGCGGCCTACGAGCAGTACTTC. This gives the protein CASATGLAAYEQYF.

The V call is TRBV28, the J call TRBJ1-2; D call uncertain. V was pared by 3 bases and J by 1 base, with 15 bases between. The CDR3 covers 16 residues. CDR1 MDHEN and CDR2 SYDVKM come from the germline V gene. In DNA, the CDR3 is TGTGCCAGCAGTTTGGACTTTCCCACAGTTAACTATGGCTACACCTTC. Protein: CASSLDFPTVNYGYTF.

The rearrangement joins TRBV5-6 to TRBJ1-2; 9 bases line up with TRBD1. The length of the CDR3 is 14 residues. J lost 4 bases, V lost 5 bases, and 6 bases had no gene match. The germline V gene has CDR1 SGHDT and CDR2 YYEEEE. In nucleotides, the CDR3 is TGTGCCAGCAGACGGGACAGGGTGGCCTATGGCTACACCTTC. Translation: CASRRDRVAYGYTF. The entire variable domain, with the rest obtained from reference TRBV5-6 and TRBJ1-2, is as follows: DAGVTQSPTHLIKTRGQQVTLRCSPKSGHDTVSWYQQALGQGPQFIFQYYEEEERQRGNFPDRFSGHQFPNYSSELNVNALLLGDSALYLCASRRDRVAYGYTFGSGTRLTVV.

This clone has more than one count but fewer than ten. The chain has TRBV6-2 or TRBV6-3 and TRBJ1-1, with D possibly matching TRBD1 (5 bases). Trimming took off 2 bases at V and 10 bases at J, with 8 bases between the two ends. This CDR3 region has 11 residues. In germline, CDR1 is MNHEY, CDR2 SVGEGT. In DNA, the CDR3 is TGTGCCAGCAGTTACCCTACAGGAGCTTTCTTT. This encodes CASSYPTGAFF.

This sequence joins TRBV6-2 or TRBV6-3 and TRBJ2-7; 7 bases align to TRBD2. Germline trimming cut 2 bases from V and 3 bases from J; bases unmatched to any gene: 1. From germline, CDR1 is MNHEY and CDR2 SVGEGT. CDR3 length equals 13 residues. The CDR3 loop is CASSYGTNYEQYF. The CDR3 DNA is TGTGCCAGCAGTTACGGGACTAACTACGAGCAGTACTTC.

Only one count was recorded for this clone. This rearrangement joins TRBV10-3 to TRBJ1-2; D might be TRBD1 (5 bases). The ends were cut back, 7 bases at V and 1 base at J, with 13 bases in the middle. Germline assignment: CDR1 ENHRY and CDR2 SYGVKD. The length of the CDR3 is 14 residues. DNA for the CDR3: TGTGCCATCACCGAGGGACTCTTTAACTATGGCTACACCTTC. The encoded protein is CAITEGLFNYGYTF.

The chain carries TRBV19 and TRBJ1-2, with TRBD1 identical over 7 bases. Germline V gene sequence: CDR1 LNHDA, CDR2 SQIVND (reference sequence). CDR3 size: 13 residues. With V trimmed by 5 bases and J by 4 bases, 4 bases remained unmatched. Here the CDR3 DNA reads TGTGCCAGTAGTTTGACAGGGAGCTATGGCTACACCTTC. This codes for CASSLTGSYGYTF.

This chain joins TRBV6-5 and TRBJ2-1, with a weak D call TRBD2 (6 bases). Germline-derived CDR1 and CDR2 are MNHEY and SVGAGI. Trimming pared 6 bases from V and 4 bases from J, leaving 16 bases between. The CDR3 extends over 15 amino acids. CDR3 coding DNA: TGTGCCAGCAGCCGACGCGGGGTCAGATACAATGAGCAGTTCTTC. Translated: CASSRRGVRYNEQFF.

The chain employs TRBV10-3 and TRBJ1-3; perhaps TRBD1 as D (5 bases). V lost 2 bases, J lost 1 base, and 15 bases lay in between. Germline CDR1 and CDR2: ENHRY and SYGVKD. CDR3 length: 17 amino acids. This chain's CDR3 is CAISEPNPGESGNTIYF. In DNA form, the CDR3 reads TGTGCCATCAGTGAGCCTAACCCGGGGGAATCTGGAAACACCATATATTTT.

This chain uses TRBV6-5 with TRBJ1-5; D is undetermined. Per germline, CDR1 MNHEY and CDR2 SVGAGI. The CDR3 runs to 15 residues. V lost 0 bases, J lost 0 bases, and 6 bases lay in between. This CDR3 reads CASSYSQYSNQPQHF. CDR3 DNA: TGTGCCAGCAGTTACTCACAGTATAGCAATCAGCCCCAGCATTTT.